A selection of T cell receptor beta chains follows, all from one sample in a study of CD4 T cells in relation to SARS-CoV-2 and coronaviruses. Assay used: immunoSEQ multiplex PCR; TCRdb lists only in-frame clones, some missing. This sample has about 28,000 clones, with about three quarters found just once. Their antigens remain unidentified. Sequenced input: CD4+ T cells from PBMCs, cultured in vitro. These receptors all come from a human donor in good health. Both conserved end residues are part of each CDR3. The D gene is left open where the match is weak. Size tells how often a clone was seen (once, few, many) or the class of an expanded clone, and some rows leave it out.

>TRBV15|-|TRBJ2-5|-
TGTGCCACCAGCAGGGATCATAAGGAGACCCAGTACTTC
CATSRDHKETQYF
>TRBV9|-|TRBJ1-6|-
TGTGCCAGCAGCGTAGCTGGGCGGACCGATTCACCCCTCCACTTT
CASSVAGRTDSPLHF
>TRBV30|once|TRBJ1-1|TRBD1
TGTGCCTGGAGTGTACAGGGACAGGGGAAAGCTTTCTTT
CAWSVQGQGKAFF
>TRBV7-9|-|TRBJ1-2|TRBD1
TGTGCCAGCAGCCTAGAGGGGGCATATGGCTACACCTTC
CASSLEGAYGYTF
>TRBV5-6|-|TRBJ2-5|TRBD1
TGTGCCAGCAGCTTAGGGACAGACCAAGAGACCCAGTACTTC
CASSLGTDQETQYF
>TRBV18|-|TRBJ1-3|-
TGTGCCAGCTCACCCTCAGGGATCCGCTCTGGAAACACCATATATTTT
CASSPSGIRSGNTIYF
>TRBV2|-|TRBJ2-5|TRBD1
TGTGCCAGCAGTGCCCGTCAGGGGGCGATAGAGACCCAGTACTTC
CASSARQGAIETQYF
>TRBV7-9|few|TRBJ2-1|TRBD2
TGTGCCAGCAGCTCCGGGACTAGCGGAGTCAATGAGCAGTTCTTC
CASSSGTSGVNEQFF
>TRBV5-1|-|TRBJ2-5|-
TGCGCCAGCAGCCCTCTCGAAGGGGTGGCTTTTGGGATGCACTTC
CASSPLEGVAFGMHF
>TRBV11-2|-|TRBJ2-1|TRBD2
TGTGCCAGCAGCTTAGTACAGTTTCTAGCGGGGGGCAAAAGGAATGAGCAGTTCTTC
CASSLVQFLAGGKRNEQFF
>TRBV30|few|TRBJ2-7|-
TGTGCCTGGAGTGTTCTACGGAATAGCTACGAGCAGTACTTC
CAWSVLRNSYEQYF
>TRBV7-2|-|TRBJ1-5|TRBD1
TGTGCCAGCAGCTTAGCCGGACAGGGCCGGGAGCCCCAGCATTTT
CASSLAGQGREPQHF
>TRBV30|once|TRBJ2-7|TRBD2
TGTGCCTGGAGAACTAGCGGGAGAACCTACGAGCAGTACTTC
CAWRTSGRTYEQYF
>TRBV30|few|TRBJ1-1|-
TGTGCCTGGAGTGGTATGGGGACGATAGCTTTCTTT
CAWSGMGTIAFF
>TRBV7-9|-|TRBJ2-1|-
TGTGCCAGCAGCCTGTCCACAGGCGCTGAGCAGTTCTTC
CASSLSTGAEQFF
>TRBV20-1|-|TRBJ2-7|TRBD2
TGCAGTGCTAGTTCGGGACTAGCGGACCGCTCCTACGAGCAGTACTTC
CSASSGLADRSYEQYF
>TRBV18|-|TRBJ1-2|-
TGTGCCAGCTCACCCTCACAGGGAAATCTTATTCACTATGGCTACACCTTC
CASSPSQGNLIHYGYTF
>TRBV4-3|-|TRBJ2-1|TRBD2
TGCGCCAGCAGCTTTTCTAGCGGGGGGGCCTGGTATGAGCAGTTCTTC
CASSFSSGGAWYEQFF
>TRBV5-1|-|TRBJ2-5|-
TGCGCCAGCAGCTTGCCGGGGGCAGGGGAGACCCAGTACTTC
CASSLPGAGETQYF
>TRBV29-1|-|TRBJ1-1|TRBD1
TGCAGCGTTTCCAGGACAGGGGCTGAAGCTTTCTTT
CSVSRTGAEAFF
>TRBV9|-|TRBJ1-2|TRBD1
TGTGCCAGCTACGGACAGGGGCGTAACTATGGCTACACCTTC
CASYGQGRNYGYTF
>TRBV7-2|-|TRBJ2-7|TRBD2
TGTGCCAGCAGCTTAGCGCTAATGGGACTAGCGGGGGCCTACGAGCAGTACTTC
CASSLALMGLAGAYEQYF
>TRBV7-9|-|TRBJ1-3|-
TGTGCCAGCAGCTCCGGGGAATTCTCTGGAAACACCATATATTTT
CASSSGEFSGNTIYF
>TRBV12-5|-|TRBJ1-1|-
TGTGCTAGTGGTACAGGTTACACTGAAGCTTTCTTT
CASGTGYTEAFF
>TRBV21-1|-|TRBJ2-7|-
TGTGCCAGCAGCAGAGGACAGGGCACTCCTCGGCCCTACGAGCAGTACTTC
CASSRGQGTPRPYEQYF
>TRBV2|-|TRBJ1-5|-
TGTGCCAGCAGTGAAGCCTCTCCGGGGGGCAATCAGCCCCAGCATTTT
CASSEASPGGNQPQHF
>TRBV19|-|TRBJ2-3|TRBD2
TGTGCCAGTACCACTAGCGGGGGGGCATCAGATACGCAGTATTTT
CASTTSGGASDTQYF
>TRBV3-1/TRBV3-2|-|TRBJ1-2|TRBD1
TGTGCCAGCAGCCTTGTTGGCGGCAGGGGGCTTGGCTACACCTTC
CASSLVGGRGLGYTF
>TRBV7-2|-|TRBJ2-3|-
TGTGCCAGCAATCGGGACGGAACCACAGATACGCAGTATTTT
CASNRDGTTDTQYF
>TRBV4-2|-|TRBJ2-7|-
TGTGCCAGCAGCCAAGACATGGGCACGCAGTACTTC
CASSQDMGTQYF
>TRBV3-1/TRBV3-2|-|TRBJ2-1|-
TGTGCCAGCAGCCAAGATATCGGGTCCTACAATGAGCAGTTCTTC
CASSQDIGSYNEQFF
>TRBV18|-|TRBJ2-7|TRBD1
TGTGCCAGCTCGCCACCGGGACAGGGAAAATTATACGAGCAGTACTTC
CASSPPGQGKLYEQYF
>TRBV19|-|TRBJ2-5|TRBD2
TGTGCCAGTAGTATTACGGGGGGGCTAAAGACCCAGTACTTC
CASSITGGLKTQYF
>TRBV19|-|TRBJ1-2|-
TGTGCCAGTAGTGTCTTCGGTGAGGGGACCTATGGCTACACCTTC
CASSVFGEGTYGYTF
>TRBV10-1|once|TRBJ2-7|TRBD1
TGCGCCAGCAGCTGGGACAGGGACGGCGAGCAGTACTTC
CASSWDRDGEQYF
>TRBV6-2/TRBV6-3|few|TRBJ2-5|TRBD2
TGTGCCAGCAGTTACCCTAGACGACTAGCGTACCAAGAGACCCAGTACTTC
CASSYPRRLAYQETQYF
>TRBV18|few|TRBJ1-4|-
TGTGCCAGCTCGTACCAGCGAGTCTCAACTAATGAAAAACTGTTTTTT
CASSYQRVSTNEKLFF
>TRBV7-2|few|TRBJ2-7|-
TGTGCCAGCAGCTTAGCGGAAAGCTCCTACGAGCAGTACTTC
CASSLAESSYEQYF
>TRBV30|-|TRBJ2-1|TRBD2
TGTGCCTGGAGTGTACCGGGGAGGGCCAGGAATGAGCAGTTCTTC
CAWSVPGRARNEQFF
>TRBV2|few|TRBJ1-6|TRBD1
TGTGCCAGCAGGGAGGACAGGGGGAATTCACCCCTCCACTTT
CASREDRGNSPLHF
>TRBV7-9|-|TRBJ1-2|-
TGTGCCAGCAGCTTAAACTTGCGGGGCTACACCTTC
CASSLNLRGYTF
>TRBV7-2|-|TRBJ2-3|-
TGTGCCAGCAGCTTAGCAGGGGGCGGGAACACAGATACGCAGTATTTT
CASSLAGGGNTDTQYF
>TRBV12-3/TRBV12-4|-|TRBJ1-1|-
TGTGCCAGCAGTTTTGCAAGGAACACTGAAGCTTTCTTT
CASSFARNTEAFF
>TRBV6-6|-|TRBJ2-1|-
TGTGCCAGCAGTCCTTGGACCAATGAGCAGTTCTTC
CASSPWTNEQFF
>TRBV2|-|TRBJ2-7|TRBD2
TGTGCCAGCAGTGCGGCTAGCGGGAGCATATGGTACTTC
CASSAASGSIWYF
>TRBV25-1|-|TRBJ1-2|TRBD1
TGTGCCAGCAGTAAGCCCTCCGGGACAGGAAACTATGGCTACACCTTC
CASSKPSGTGNYGYTF
>TRBV20-1|-|TRBJ2-1|-
TGCAGACCTTCGCGGGACGGTGAGCAGTTCTTC
CRPSRDGEQFF
>TRBV7-2|-|TRBJ2-7|TRBD2
TGTGCCAGCAGCTTTCGGGAGGAAGGAGAGCAGTACTTC
CASSFREEGEQYF
>TRBV30|-|TRBJ1-6|-
TGTGCCTGGAGTGGGCCAGGGGATAATTCACCCCTCCACTTT
CAWSGPGDNSPLHF
>TRBV6-1|-|TRBJ1-5|-
TGTGCCAGCAGTGAAGCTGCGGGGTACAGCAATCAGCCCCAGCATTTT
CASSEAAGYSNQPQHF
>TRBV6-4|-|TRBJ1-5|TRBD1
TGTGCCAGAAAAGCGGACAGGCTTAATCAGCCCCAGCATTTT
CARKADRLNQPQHF
>TRBV11-1|-|TRBJ2-1|-
TGTGCCAGCAGCCCTGGGAGACATACTACCAATGAGCAGTTCTTC
CASSPGRHTTNEQFF
>TRBV2|-|TRBJ1-3|-
TGTGCCAGTTCTGCCTCTGGAAACACCATATATTTT
CASSASGNTIYF
>TRBV29-1|-|TRBJ1-1|-
TGCAGCGTTTCCGTGCAGGCCAACACTGAAGCTTTCTTT
CSVSVQANTEAFF
>TRBV5-6|-|TRBJ1-6|-
TGTGCCAGCAGCTTGACTCATCCTCATTCACCCCTCCACTTT
CASSLTHPHSPLHF
>TRBV2|-|TRBJ2-5|-
TGTGCCAGCACCTGGGCACAAGAGACCCAGTACTTC
CASTWAQETQYF